The 9 T cell receptor beta chains below all came from one sample that was sequenced in a study of OX40 agonist ivuxolimab in advanced cancers. Profiling relied on immunoSEQ multiplex PCR, and the TCRdb table lists in-frame clones only, not all of them. The sample consists of approximately 84,000 clones, roughly 94% of them appearing once. Sequences were derived from CD4+ or CD8+ T cells sorted from blood, sampled in a trial of the OX40 agonist ivuxolimab. The source of these receptors is an adult with an advanced solid tumor such as melanoma, head and neck, liver or kidney cancer.

The rearrangement uses TRBV6-5 and TRBJ1-4; the match to TRBD1 covers 8 bases. The CDR3 extends over 16 amino acids. Germline V gene lookup returns CDR1 MNHEY and CDR2 SVGAGI. V lost 4 bases and J lost 8; bases outside the gene matches: 12. In nucleotides, the CDR3 is TGTGCCAGCAGTTTCAGGGGGCTATCTTTAGAGGAAAAACTGTTTTTT. It translates to CASSFRGLSLEEKLFF.

This clone was seen a handful of times. This chain's CDR3 is CASSLGDYLEQFF. CDR3 nucleotides: TGTGCCAGCAGCTTAGGGGACTACCTTGAGCAGTTCTTC. The chain combines TRBV11-2 with TRBJ2-1; TRBD2 matches at 7 bases. CDR1 is SGHAT and CDR2 is FQNNGV in the germline V gene. The CDR3 totals 13 residues. The J segment lost 9 bases and the V segment lost 1 base, leaving 3 bases of the junction unmatched.

The table lists this clone with a few counts. This chain joins TRBV2 and TRBJ2-7, with a weak D call TRBD2 (5 bases). The V gene lost 5 bases and the J gene lost 5 bases, with 7 bases spanning the gap. The CDR3 is 11 amino acids. The V gene's germline CDR1 is SNHLY and CDR2 FYNNEI. CDR3 sequence reads: CASSSGDEQYF. Here the CDR3 DNA reads TGTGCCAGCAGTTCCGGGGACGAGCAGTACTTC.

The V and J genes are TRBV4-1 and TRBJ1-1; 8 bases fit TRBD1. The CDR3 contains 14 residues. J lost 2 bases, V lost 5 bases, and 4 bases had no gene match. Looked up from germline, CDR1 is MGHRA and CDR2 is YSYEKL. CDR3 loop: CASSRGTGNTEAFF. The DNA for the CDR3 is TGCGCCAGCAGCAGGGGGACAGGAAACACTGAAGCTTTCTTT.

This chain links TRBV21-1 with TRBJ1-1. TRBV21-1 is a documented pseudogene. The CDR3 loop spans 16 amino acids. The CDR3 sequence: CASSKRERTANTEAFF. For the CDR3, the DNA is TGTGCCAGCAGCAAAAGGGAAAGGACGGCGAACACTGAAGCTTTCTTT.

For this clone: This CDR3 is also generated by other DNA sequences in the sample. The chain links TRBV7-6 to TRBJ2-3; possibly TRBD1 or TRBD2 for D (5 bases each). V lost 0 bases, J lost 3 bases, and 7 bases lay in between. CDR3 size: 14 residues. The germline gives CDR1 SGHVS, CDR2 FNYEAQ. The DNA for the CDR3 is TGTGCCAGCAGCTTAGCAGAGGGGACAGATACGCAGTATTTT. It specifies CASSLAEGTDTQYF.

This sequence joins TRBV18 and TRBJ2-7; D ambiguous. Germline V gives CDR1 KGHSH, CDR2 LQKENI. The CDR3 totals 13 residues. V lost 0 bases to trimming and J lost 5 bases, with 8 bases between them. The CDR3 DNA reads as TGTGCCAGCTCACCACCGGAAGAGGACGAGCAGTACTTC. Its protein product is CASSPPEEDEQYF. Together with reference TRBV18 and TRBJ2-7, the CDR3 gives the full variable domain: NAGVMQNPRHLVRRRGQEARLRCSPMKGHSHVYWYRQLPEEGLKFMVYLQKENIIDESGMPKERFSAEFPKEGPSILRIQQVVRGDSAAYFCASSPPEEDEQYFGPGTRLTVT.

This chain links TRBV28 with TRBJ1-4; tentative D call: TRBD1 (5 bases). Germline lookup yields CDR1 MDHEN and CDR2 SYDVKM. The CDR3 runs 14 residues. Trimming removed 3 bases from V and 7 bases from J, with 12 bases in between. In nucleotides, the CDR3 is TGTGCCAGCAGTTTCGACAGTTTTTTTGAAAAACTGTTTTTT. Amino acid sequence: CASSFDSFFEKLFF.

The chain combines TRBV9 with TRBJ1-2; the match to TRBD1 covers 7 bases. Unmatched junction bases numbered 10, after V lost 4 bases and J lost 4 bases. CDR1 SGDLS and CDR2 YYNGEE come from the germline V gene. The CDR3 is made up of 15 amino acids. CDR3 coding DNA: TGTGCCAGCAGCTTGAGAGGGACAGACCTCTATGGCTACACCTTC. This gives the protein CASSLRGTDLYGYTF.